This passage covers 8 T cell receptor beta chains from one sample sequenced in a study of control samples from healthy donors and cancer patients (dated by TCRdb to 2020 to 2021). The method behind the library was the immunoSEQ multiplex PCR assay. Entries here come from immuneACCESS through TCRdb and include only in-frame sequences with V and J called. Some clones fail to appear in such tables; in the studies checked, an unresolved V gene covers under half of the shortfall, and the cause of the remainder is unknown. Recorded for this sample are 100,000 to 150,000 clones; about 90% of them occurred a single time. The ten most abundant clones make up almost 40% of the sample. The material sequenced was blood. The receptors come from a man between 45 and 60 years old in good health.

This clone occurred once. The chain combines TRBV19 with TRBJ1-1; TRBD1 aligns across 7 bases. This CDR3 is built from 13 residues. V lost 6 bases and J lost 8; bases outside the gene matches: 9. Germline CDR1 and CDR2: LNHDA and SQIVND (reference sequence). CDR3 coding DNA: TGTGCCAGTAGCGCTACAGGGGCTGGGGAAGCTTTCTTT. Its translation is CASSATGAGEAFF.

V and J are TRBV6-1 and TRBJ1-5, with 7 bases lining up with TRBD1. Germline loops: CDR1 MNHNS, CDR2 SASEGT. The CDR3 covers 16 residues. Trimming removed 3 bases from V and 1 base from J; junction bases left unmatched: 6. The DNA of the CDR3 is TGTGCCAGCAGTGAGGTACAGGGGATAAGCAATCAGCCCCAGCATTTT. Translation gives CASSEVQGISNQPQHF.

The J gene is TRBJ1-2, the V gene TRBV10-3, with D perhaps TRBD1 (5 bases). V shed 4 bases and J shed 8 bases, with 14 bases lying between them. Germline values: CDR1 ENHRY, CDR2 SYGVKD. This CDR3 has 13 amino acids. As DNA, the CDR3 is TGTGCCATCAGTGTTAGCAGGGAGGACGGCTACACCTTC. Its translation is CAISVSREDGYTF.

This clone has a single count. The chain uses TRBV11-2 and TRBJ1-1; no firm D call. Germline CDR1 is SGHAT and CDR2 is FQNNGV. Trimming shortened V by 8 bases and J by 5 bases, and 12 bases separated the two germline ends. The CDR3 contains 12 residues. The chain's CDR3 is CASLLDGTEAFF. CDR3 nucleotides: TGTGCCAGCCTATTAGACGGGACTGAAGCTTTCTTT.

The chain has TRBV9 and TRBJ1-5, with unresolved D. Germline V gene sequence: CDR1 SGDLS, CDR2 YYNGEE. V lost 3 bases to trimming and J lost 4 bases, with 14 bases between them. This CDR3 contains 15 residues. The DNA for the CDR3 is TGTGCCAGCAGCGCGCTAGACGGGCTAAATCAGCCCCAGCATTTT. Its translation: CASSALDGLNQPQHF.

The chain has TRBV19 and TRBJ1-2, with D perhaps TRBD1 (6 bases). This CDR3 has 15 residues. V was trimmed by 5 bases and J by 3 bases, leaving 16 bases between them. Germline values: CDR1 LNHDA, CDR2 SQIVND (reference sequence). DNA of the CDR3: TGTGCCAGTAGTTTCTTATCCAGGGGCTACTATGGCTACACCTTC. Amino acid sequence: CASSFLSRGYYGYTF.

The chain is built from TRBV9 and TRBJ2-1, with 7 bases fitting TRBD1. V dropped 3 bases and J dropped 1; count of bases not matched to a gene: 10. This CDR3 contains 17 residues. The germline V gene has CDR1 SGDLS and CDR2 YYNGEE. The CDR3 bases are TGTGCCAGCAGCGCAGGGACAGCCGGCTTTTCCTACAATGAGCAGTTCTTC. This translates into CASSAGTAGFSYNEQFF.

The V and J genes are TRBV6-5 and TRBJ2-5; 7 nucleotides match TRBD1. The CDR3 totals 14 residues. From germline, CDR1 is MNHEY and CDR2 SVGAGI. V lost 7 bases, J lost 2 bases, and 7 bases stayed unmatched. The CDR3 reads CASTLGGRQETQYF. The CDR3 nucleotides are TGTGCCAGCACCCTAGGGGGCCGGCAAGAGACCCAGTACTTC.